This TCR beta chain emerged from a study of cytomegalovirus exposure and HLA in healthy donors. Use of 60 Vbeta and 13 Jbeta primers characterized the PCR. Sequencing used immunoSEQ multiplex PCR; TCRdb keeps in-frame clones, though not all of them. The data contain around 97,000 clones, around 66% of them singletons. The V segment lost 5 bases and the J segment 5 bases; nucleotides outside the gene matches: 11. In germline, CDR1 is MNHEY, CDR2 SMNVEV (reference sequence). This CDR3 has 16 residues. The origin of this receptor is a woman between 50 and 59 years old in good health and CMV-seronegative. V is TRBV27 and J is TRBJ2-2; 7 nucleotides line up with TRBD1. The specimen was PBMCs. The CDR3 spells CASSPLWTGKTGELFF. Here the CDR3 DNA reads TGTGCCAGCAGTCCGCTCTGGACAGGAAAAACCGGGGAGCTGTTTTTT.